The T cell receptor beta chain under discussion was sequenced for a study of response to subunit inactivated influenza vaccine (dated by TCRdb to 2017 to 2018). In terms of the full investigation: Deep quantitative profiling of the T cell receptor repertoire was used in the study to follow responses to a trivalent subunit inactivated influenza vaccine.

The CDR3 holds 14 amino acids from the cysteine to the phenylalanine. Only CDR3 DNA is held: 42 bases, read in frame from base 1. Trimming takes 2 bases from V and 7 bases from J, and the germline ends sit 12 bases apart. From a lookup of the germline V gene, CDR1 and CDR2 are SGHTA and FQGNSA. Library method: RT-PCR. Instrument on record: Illumina HiSeq 2500. TCRdb itself trimmed the public reads at Q25 with fastp, ran MiXCR and retained productive beta chains. CDR3 protein sequences are deduplicated, and each keeps its most common genes and DNA. Within this sample are 700,000 to 900,000 distinct CDR3 sequences, with 21% of them counted one time only. 9.5% to 13% of the sample is held by the ten biggest clonotypes. Overall study results and their limits: According to the authors, only a limited number of new T cells may be recruited by each seasonal influenza vaccination.

This clonotype turned up a few times. The clone's antigen remains unknown. Base qualities are not at hand, and no much larger clone is one base apart. The clonotype was recovered from a man between 45 and 60 years old who received an inactivated influenza vaccine. Donor details come from another sample of the same person, matched by shared clones. This receptor chain uses TRBV7-2 and TRBJ1-5; no D gene can be assigned with confidence. The source material was PBMCs from blood, sampled around 5 days after vaccination. Here the CDR3 is given as CASSLKGGGQPQHF. The sequenced DNA is TGTGCCAGCAGCTTAAAGGGCGGAGGACAGCCCCAGCATTTT.